This section outlines one T cell receptor (beta chain) sequence together with its context. This specimen comes from a study of blood T cell repertoires in COVID-19. Individuals aged roughly 18 to 90 years were recruited from approximately 24 US areas. Measured with immunoSEQ multiplex PCR; TCRdb has only the in-frame clones, and not every one. The sample shows a few hundred thousand clones, around 84% of them seen only once. The CDR3 is made up of 14 amino acids. V lost 0 bases and J lost 7, with 11 bases in between. From germline, CDR1 is SGHNT and CDR2 YYREEE (reference sequence). This receptor was identified in a woman between 50 and 59 years old who had been exposed to COVID-19. The specimen was PBMCs or T cells enriched from blood (not recorded which). The chain employs TRBV5-4 and TRBJ2-1; D is perhaps TRBD1 (5 bases). In DNA, the CDR3 is TGTGCCAGCAGCTTGGAAGTAGGGGTAAATGAGCAGTTCTTC. Encoded protein: CASSLEVGVNEQFF.